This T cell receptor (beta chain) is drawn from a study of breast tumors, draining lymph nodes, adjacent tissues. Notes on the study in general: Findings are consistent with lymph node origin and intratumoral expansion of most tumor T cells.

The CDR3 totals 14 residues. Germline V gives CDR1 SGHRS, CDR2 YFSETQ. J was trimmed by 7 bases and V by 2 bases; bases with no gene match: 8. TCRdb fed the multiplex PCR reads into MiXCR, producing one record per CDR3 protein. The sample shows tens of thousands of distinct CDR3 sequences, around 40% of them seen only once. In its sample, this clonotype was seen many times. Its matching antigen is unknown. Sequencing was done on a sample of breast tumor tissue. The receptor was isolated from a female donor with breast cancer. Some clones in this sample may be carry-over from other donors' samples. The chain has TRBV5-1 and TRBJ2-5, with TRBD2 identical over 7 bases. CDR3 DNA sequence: TGCGCCAGCAGCTTAGGACTAGGGATTGGGACCCAGTACTTC. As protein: CASSLGLGIGTQYF.